What follows describes a single TCR beta chain. The source of the sample is a study of T cell responses to AZD1222 COVID-19 vaccine. Only in-frame clones appear in the TCRdb table, and some are missing; sequencing was by immunoSEQ multiplex PCR. The sample contains 90,000 to 150,000 clones, roughly 90% of which appear only once. The source was peripheral blood, collected 28 days after the second AZD1222 dose. This receptor was taken from an adult who received the AZD1222 COVID-19 vaccine.

CDR3: CASSDSRNSPLHF. In DNA, the CDR3 is TGTGCCAGCAGCGACTCGCGTAATTCACCCCTCCACTTT. This sequence joins TRBV7-9 and TRBJ1-6; no reliable D call. The CDR3 is 13 amino acids. Germline V CDR1 and CDR2: SEHNR, FQNEAQ (reference sequence). V shed 5 bases and J shed 6 bases, with 8 bases lying between them.